What follows is one TCR beta chain and its context. The antigen is unknown. Germline CDR1 and CDR2: MDHEN and SYDVKM. CDR3 length: 12 residues. The V end was cut by 6 bases, the J end by 7 bases, with 10 bases between. These data belong to a study of blood T cells in healthy people across ages. Study-level points and caveats: There were more naive CD4+ cells and higher diversity in long-lived donors than in aged donors. TCR beta diversity, measured per million T cells, fell in a roughly linear way with age.

The use of a sample-barcoded 5' primer and a J-beta primer mix characterized a second PCR of about 7 to 12 cycles. TCRdb called the 5' RACE reads again in MiXCR, with one record for every CDR3 protein. Found here are about 1.8 million distinct CDR3 sequences, about 50% of them singletons; the top ten hold 2.1%. Sample: blood. The origin of this receptor is a woman between 40 and 50 years old in good health. This rearrangement joins TRBV28 to TRBJ2-1; D is unclear. The CDR3 DNA reads TGTGCCAGCAGACTGAGCAGGAATGAGCAGTTCTTC. It specifies CASRLSRNEQFF.